One sample yielded the 29 T cell receptor beta chains listed below, sequenced in a study of vaccination effects on CD4 cells after COVID-19. These receptors' antigens are unknown. Following 10 days of culture, CD4+ T cells were isolated. The protocol was immunoSEQ multiplex PCR, while the TCRdb copy is restricted to in-frame clones and leaves out a portion. The table has about 66,000 clones, approximately 72% seen once. The sequenced sample was CD4+ T cells from PBMCs cultured without peptide, obtained before COVID-19 vaccination. Source of these receptors: a human donor who had a prior SARS-CoV-2 infection.

CDR3 in DNA: TGTGCCAGCTCACCACTAGGACAGGAGACAGATACGCAGTATTTT. Protein product: CASSPLGQETDTQYF. This chain connects TRBV18 to TRBJ2-3, with TRBD1 matching over 7 bases. Per germline, CDR1 KGHSH and CDR2 LQKENI. V shed 1 base and J 3 bases; nucleotides not matched to a gene: 4. This CDR3 is built from 15 residues.

The V and J genes are TRBV7-2 and TRBJ2-2; 10 nucleotides agree with TRBD2. This CDR3 has 14 amino acids. The J segment lost 7 bases and the V segment lost 4 bases, leaving 3 bases of the junction unmatched. Per the germline V gene, CDR1 is SGHTA and CDR2 is FQGNSA. The CDR3, as DNA: TGTGCCAGCAGCTCTAGCGGGAGCTTCGGGGAGCTGTTTTTT. Encoded protein: CASSSSGSFGELFF.

The chain links TRBV3-1 (or the pseudogene TRBV3-2) to TRBJ1-2, with a weak D call TRBD1 (6 bases). CDR3 length: 14 amino acids. The V gene's germline CDR1 is LGHDT and CDR2 YNNKEL (reference sequence). Trimming took off 0 bases at V and 8 bases at J, with 13 bases between the two ends. The CDR3 is CASSQESRGGGYTF. CDR3 bases: TGTGCCAGCAGCCAAGAGTCCAGGGGTGGCGGCTACACCTTC.

The chain recombines TRBV7-8 with TRBJ1-1, with D possibly matching TRBD1 (6 bases). Trimming removed 6 bases from V and 5 bases from J, with 16 bases in between. CDR3 length: 14 amino acids. Germline CDR1 and CDR2: SGHVS and FQNEAQ. The CDR3 DNA reads TGTGCCAGCAGTTTAAACCGGGGGCCAACTGAAGCTTTCTTT. Amino acid sequence: CASSLNRGPTEAFF.

The V gene is TRBV11-3, the J gene TRBJ2-2; 8 bases align to TRBD1. This CDR3 has 15 amino acids. In germline, CDR1 is SGHNT, CDR2 YENEEA. The trim removed 4 bases at V and 5 bases at J, leaving 6 bases unmatched. CDR3: CASSSRTGRTGELFF. The CDR3 coding sequence is TGTGCCAGCAGCTCGCGGACAGGGCGAACCGGGGAGCTGTTTTTT.

DNA for the CDR3: TGTGCCAGCACCCGGGGGCTCGCCGCGACAGATACGCAGTATTTT. Its protein product is CASTRGLAATDTQYF. The V gene is TRBV5-8, the J gene TRBJ2-3, with D possibly being TRBD1 or TRBD2 (6 bases each). The CDR3 contains 15 residues. V was pared by 6 bases and J by 3 bases, with 17 bases between. CDR1 and CDR2 from the germline V gene are SGHTS and YDEGEE.

The chain joins TRBV7-2 to TRBJ2-1; TRBD2 is a possible D gene (5 bases). Trimming removed 3 bases from V and 9 bases from J, with 21 bases in between. CDR1 is SGHTA, CDR2 FQGNSA, per germline. This CDR3 has 16 amino acids. The DNA of the CDR3 is TGTGCCAGCAGCTTCGTCCAGCGACGAGGGTCTGGTGAGCAGTTCTTC. Its protein is CASSFVQRRGSGEQFF. Full variable domain (missing parts from reference TRBV7-2 and TRBJ2-1): GAGVSQSPSNKVTEKGKDVELRCDPISGHTALYWYRQSLGQGLEFLIYFQGNSAPDKSGLPSDRFSAERTGGSVSTLTIQRTQQEDSAVYLCASSFVQRRGSGEQFFGPGTRLTVL.

The chain carries TRBV7-3 and TRBJ2-2; the D is unclear. Germline CDR1 is SGHTA and CDR2 is FQGTGA. CDR3 length equals 14 residues. Between the trimmed V and J ends, which lost 6 bases and 4 bases, there was a span of 12 bases. CDR3 protein: CASRPGHLTGELFF. CDR3 nucleotides: TGTGCCAGCAGACCCGGGCACCTCACCGGGGAGCTGTTTTTT. Full variable domain (remainder filled in from reference TRBV7-3 and TRBJ2-2): GAGVSQTPSNKVTEKGKYVELRCDPISGHTALYWYRQSLGQGPEFLIYFQGTGAADDSGLPNDRFFAVRPEGSVSTLKIQRTERGDSAVYLCASRPGHLTGELFFGEGSRLTVL.

This clone appeared a single time. This chain joins TRBV24-1 and TRBJ2-7; 12 bases match TRBD2. CDR3 size: 18 residues. The germline CDR1 and CDR2 sequences are KGHDR and SFDVKD. V lost 1 base and J lost 7; bases outside the gene matches: 13. CDR3 sequence reads: CATSDFDRTSGAYLEQYF. CDR3 coding DNA: TGTGCCACCAGTGATTTCGATCGGACTAGCGGGGCTTATTTGGAGCAGTACTTC.

This clone was recorded only once. The rearrangement uses TRBV7-3 and TRBJ2-1; D not certain. CDR1 and CDR2 (germline): SGHTA, FQGTGA. The CDR3 contains 15 residues. Deletions cut 0 bases from V and 7 bases from J, with 13 bases between. The CDR3 protein is CASSLTGSSTNEQFF. The CDR3 DNA reads TGTGCCAGCAGCTTAACGGGATCTAGTACGAATGAGCAGTTCTTC.

This sequence joins TRBV2 and TRBJ1-4, with TRBD1 as a possible D gene (5 bases). The CDR3 spans 11 residues. CDR1 SNHLY and CDR2 FYNNEI come from the germline V gene. The ends were cut back, 8 bases at V and 10 bases at J, with 11 bases in the middle. The CDR3 bases are TGTGCCAGCGGGGGGGTAGGAAAACTGTTTTTT. It yields the protein CASGGVGKLFF. The whole variable domain, filled in from reference TRBV2 and TRBJ1-4, reads EPEVTQTPSHQVTQMGQEVILRCVPISNHLYFYWYRQILGQKVEFLVSFYNNEISEKSEIFDDQFSVERPDGSNFTLKIRSTKLEDSAMYFCASGGVGKLFFGSGTQLSVL.

This sequence joins TRBV6-2 or TRBV6-3 and TRBJ2-3; 9 positions match TRBD2. The germline V gene encodes CDR1 MNHEY and CDR2 SVGEGT. CDR3 length: 14 amino acids. Trimming cost V 6 bases and J 3 bases; bases outside gene matches: 4. The CDR3 here is CASSHLAGTDTQYF. Here the CDR3 DNA reads TGTGCCAGCAGCCATCTAGCGGGGACAGATACGCAGTATTTT.

This clone was counted once. The chain is built from TRBV7-9 and TRBJ1-1, with D possibly matching TRBD1 (5 bases). This CDR3 contains 13 residues. Germline V gene sequence: CDR1 SEHNR, CDR2 FQNEAQ (reference sequence). Trimming shortened V by 2 bases and J by 4 bases, and 8 bases separated the two germline ends. The CDR3 region has the DNA TGTGCCAGCAGCTTACAGGGCTTCACTGAAGCTTTCTTT. This codes for CASSLQGFTEAFF.

This chain connects TRBV7-8 to TRBJ2-1; 12 nucleotides agree with TRBD2. The CDR3 extends over 18 amino acids. Germline V gives CDR1 SGHVS, CDR2 FQNEAQ. V gave up 1 base and J gave up 8 bases; unmatched junction bases: 12. The chain's CDR3 is CASSLVILTSGSVYEQFF. CDR3 DNA sequence: TGTGCCAGCAGCTTAGTAATCCTGACTAGCGGGAGCGTCTATGAGCAGTTCTTC.

The chain is built from TRBV7-9 and TRBJ1-4; D might be TRBD1 (5 bases). V shed 5 bases and J shed 5 bases, with 12 bases lying between them. The CDR3 sequence is 14 residues long. Germline V gives CDR1 SEHNR, CDR2 FQNEAQ (reference sequence). Written as DNA, the CDR3 is TGTGCCAGCAGCGAGGGGTCTCGAAATGAAAAACTGTTTTTT. Translation gives CASSEGSRNEKLFF.

This clone was recorded only once. V gene TRBV18 combines with J gene TRBJ2-2, with 11 bases that match TRBD2. J gave up 2 bases and V 3 bases, and 11 bases lay outside the gene matches. Germline CDR1 reads KGHSH; CDR2 reads LQKENI. This CDR3 comprises 19 residues. CDR3 DNA: TGTGCCAGCTCACCTGCCGGTCTAGCGGGAGGAATAAACACCGGGGAGCTGTTTTTT. This encodes CASSPAGLAGGINTGELFF.

This chain connects TRBV9 to TRBJ2-3, with TRBD2 matching over 8 bases. Trimming at V came to 4 bases and at J to 2 bases, leaving 9 bases not matched to a gene. The germline gives CDR1 SGDLS, CDR2 YYNGEE. The CDR3 totals 16 residues. The CDR3 here is CASSPSAAGATDTQYF. The CDR3 DNA is TGTGCCAGCAGCCCGTCAGCAGCGGGAGCCACAGATACGCAGTATTTT.

This chain links TRBV7-9 with TRBJ1-6; D remains unclear. The CDR3 has 14 residues. The V end lost 7 bases, the J end lost 9 bases, and 16 bases lay between the germline ends. Germline assignment: CDR1 SEHNR and CDR2 FQNEAQ (reference sequence). CDR3 protein: CASTRNSIFSPLHF. The CDR3 nucleotides read TGTGCCAGCACCCGTAACAGCATATTTTCACCCCTCCACTTT.

The V call is TRBV30, the J call TRBJ2-7; D not certain. Germline lookup yields CDR1 GTSNPN and CDR2 SVGIG (reference sequence). The CDR3 is made up of 13 amino acids. V lost 0 bases and J lost 6, with 12 bases in between. CDR3 in amino acids: CAWSVIGGFEQYF. The DNA for the CDR3 is TGTGCCTGGAGTGTAATTGGTGGGTTCGAGCAGTACTTC.

This chain uses TRBV27 with TRBJ2-2; D is possibly TRBD1 (6 bases). Germline V gives CDR1 MNHEY, CDR2 SMNVEV (reference sequence). The V end was cut by 2 bases, the J end by 0 bases, with 10 bases between. The CDR3 extends over 16 amino acids. CDR3 residues: CASSLVGAPNTGELFF. In nucleotides, the CDR3 is TGTGCCAGCAGTTTAGTGGGGGCTCCGAACACCGGGGAGCTGTTTTTT.

This clone was observed a handful of times. J is TRBJ1-2 and V is TRBV4-1; the match to TRBD1 covers 7 bases. From germline, CDR1 is MGHRA and CDR2 YSYEKL. Losses at the gene ends were 1 base for V and 3 bases for J; bases not matched to a gene: 5. The CDR3 contains 15 residues. The CDR3 spells CASSQVETGHYGYTF. DNA for the CDR3: TGCGCCAGCAGCCAAGTAGAGACAGGGCACTATGGCTACACCTTC.

This sequence joins TRBV6-5 and TRBJ2-1, with D unclear. The CDR3 extends over 12 amino acids. The V end was cut by 7 bases, the J end by 10 bases, with 14 bases between. The germline gives CDR1 MNHEY, CDR2 SVGAGI. The CDR3 DNA is TGTGCCAGCAAGGACCCCATCGGCGAGCAGTTCTTC. It is translated as CASKDPIGEQFF.

The chain uses TRBV2 and TRBJ2-7; the match to TRBD2 covers 8 bases. This CDR3 is 14 amino acids long. Germline CDR1 SNHLY, CDR2 FYNNEI. Unmatched junction bases numbered 9, after V lost 7 bases and J lost 4 bases. CDR3: CASTPGGGRYEQYF. The DNA for the CDR3 is TGTGCCAGCACTCCGGGGGGGGGCAGGTACGAGCAGTACTTC.

The chain uses TRBV9 and TRBJ2-5, with D unclear. V gave up 0 bases and J gave up 4 bases, with 13 bases separating them. In germline, CDR1 is SGDLS, CDR2 YYNGEE. This CDR3 spans 15 amino acids. Written as DNA, the CDR3 is TGTGCCAGCAGCGTAGGTTGGGCGTTCGGAGAGACCCAGTACTTC. This translates into CASSVGWAFGETQYF.

This sequence joins TRBV24-1 and TRBJ2-1; 9 bases are a match to TRBD2. After removal of 0 bases from V and 6 bases from J, the junction contained 5 bases not matched to a gene. Germline loops: CDR1 KGHDR, CDR2 SFDVKD. The CDR3 is 16 amino acids. CDR3 residues: CATSDLQRGAFNEQFF. The CDR3 DNA reads as TGTGCCACCAGTGATTTGCAGCGGGGGGCCTTCAATGAGCAGTTCTTC.

V gene TRBV2 combines with J gene TRBJ2-3, with D perhaps being TRBD1 or TRBD2 (5 bases each). Germline values: CDR1 SNHLY, CDR2 FYNNEI. The CDR3 length is 15 residues. Between the trimmed V and J ends, which lost 5 bases and 1 base, there was a span of 13 bases. CDR3 region: CASSSPGRRTDTQYF. The CDR3 DNA sequence: TGTGCCAGCAGTTCCCCGGGACGCCGCACAGATACGCAGTATTTT.

The chain has TRBV11-1 and TRBJ2-2; a weak D match, TRBD1 (6 bases). This CDR3 spans 15 amino acids. Germline loops: CDR1 SGHAT, CDR2 FQDESV (reference sequence). V gave up 4 bases and J gave up 4 bases, with 13 bases separating them. In DNA, the CDR3 is TGTGCCAGCAGCTCCACAGGGTCCCGCACCGGGGAGCTGTTTTTT. Translated: CASSSTGSRTGELFF.

This chain uses TRBV11-3 with TRBJ2-7; a possible D gene is TRBD2 (5 bases). The V gene lost 4 bases and the J gene lost 3 bases, with 16 bases spanning the gap. The germline V gene encodes CDR1 SGHNT and CDR2 YENEEA. The CDR3 is 15 residues long. This chain's CDR3 is CASSWESSSGYEQYF. CDR3 nucleotides: TGTGCCAGCAGCTGGGAGTCGTCCTCCGGCTACGAGCAGTACTTC.

The chain employs TRBV13 and TRBJ1-6, with TRBD1 matching over 10 bases. This CDR3 is built from 15 residues. Germline-derived CDR1 and CDR2 are PRHDT and FYEKMQ (reference sequence). V gave up 4 bases and J gave up 10 bases; unmatched junction bases: 7. CDR3 sequence: CASSWGQGRSSPLHF. DNA for the CDR3: TGTGCCAGCAGCTGGGGACAGGGGAGAAGCTCACCCCTCCACTTT.